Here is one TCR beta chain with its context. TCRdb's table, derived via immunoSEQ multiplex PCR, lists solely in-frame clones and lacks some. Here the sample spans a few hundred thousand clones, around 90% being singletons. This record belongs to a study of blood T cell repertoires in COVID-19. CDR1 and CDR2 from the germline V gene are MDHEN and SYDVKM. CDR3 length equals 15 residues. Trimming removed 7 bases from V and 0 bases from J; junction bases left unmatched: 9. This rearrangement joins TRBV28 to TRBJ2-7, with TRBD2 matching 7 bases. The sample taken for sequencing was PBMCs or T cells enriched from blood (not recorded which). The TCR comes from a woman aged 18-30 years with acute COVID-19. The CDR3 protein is CASNPGGQRSYEQYF. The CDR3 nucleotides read TGTGCCAGCAATCCGGGAGGTCAGCGCTCCTACGAGCAGTACTTC.